These 24 T cell receptor beta chains share one sample of origin, sequenced in a study of T-cell memory formation after mild COVID-19. TCRdb reanalysed the 5' RACE reads using MiXCR and keeps one entry per CDR3 protein. The sample consists of more than 250,000 distinct CDR3 sequences, more than 15% of them appearing once. The source material was PBMCs or a T cell subset sorted from them (not recorded which). The receptors come from a man between 18 and 35 years old who had mild COVID-19 (a few samples of this study predate the infection). Cell type and time point are not known.

This clonotype is a singleton in its sample. This chain connects TRBV12-3 or TRBV12-4 to TRBJ1-4; D unclear. This CDR3 is 14 amino acids long. V gave up 1 base and J gave up 10 bases, with 13 bases separating them. CDR3 amino acids: CASSLGVGFGKLFF. In DNA form, the CDR3 reads TGTGCCAGCAGTTTAGGTGTGGGGTTTGGAAAACTGTTTTTT.

This rearrangement joins TRBV19 to TRBJ1-5; TRBD1 is a possible D gene (5 bases). CDR1 and CDR2 from the germline V gene are LNHDA and SQIVND (reference sequence). There are 14 residues in the CDR3. Trimming stripped 5 bases from V and 7 bases from J, with 15 bases between. Written as DNA, the CDR3 is TGTGCCAGTAGTGGCCGCGGGGGGGACCAGCCCCAGCATTTT. It encodes CASSGRGGDQPQHF.

This clonotype was recorded a few times. This chain uses TRBV20-1 with TRBJ2-2; 10 bases match TRBD2. Per the germline V gene, CDR1 is DFQATT and CDR2 is SNEGSKA (reference sequence). CDR3 length: 17 amino acids. Trimming at V came to 1 base and at J to 2 bases, leaving 7 bases not matched to a gene. The CDR3 DNA sequence: TGCAGTGCTAGAGTAGGGCTAGCGGGAGATAACACCGGGGAGCTGTTTTTT. Translation: CSARVGLAGDNTGELFF.

The chain carries TRBV2 and TRBJ2-3, with a possible D match to TRBD1 (5 bases). V was shortened by 7 bases and J by 5 bases, with 13 bases between the two germline ends. This CDR3 has 13 residues. Per germline, CDR1 SNHLY and CDR2 FYNNEI. As DNA, the CDR3 is TGTGCCAGCAAGGCAGGGCCAGGAGATACGCAGTATTTT. This encodes CASKAGPGDTQYF.

This sequence joins TRBV4-1 and TRBJ2-2; either TRBD1 or TRBD2 may fit D (5 bases each). Germline CDR1 reads MGHRA; CDR2 reads YSYEKL. The CDR3 consists of 18 residues. V lost 4 bases to trimming and J lost 6 bases, with 24 bases between them. In nucleotides, the CDR3 is TGCGCCAGCAGCCTAGATACCGGGGCCCGCATGGTGGCCGGGGAGCTGTTTTTT. It is translated as CASSLDTGARMVAGELFF.

The chain joins TRBV7-2 to TRBJ2-7; 9 bases map to TRBD2. The V gene end was trimmed by 5 bases and the J gene end by 5 bases; junction bases not matched to a gene: 10. Looked up from germline, CDR1 is SGHTA and CDR2 is FQGNSA. CDR3 length: 15 amino acids. The CDR3 region is CASSPLAGGFHEQYV. Written as DNA, the CDR3 is TGTGCCAGCAGCCCGCTCGCGGGGGGGTTCCACGAGCAGTACGTC.

V and J are TRBV5-1 and TRBJ1-1, with D possibly being TRBD1 (5 bases). The germline V and J ends were trimmed by 7 bases and 1 base, with 8 bases remaining between them. Germline CDR1 SGHRS, CDR2 YFSETQ. CDR3 length equals 12 residues. The CDR3 nucleotides read TGCGCCAGCGGGGACGGGAACACTGAAGCTTTCTTT. Amino acid sequence: CASGDGNTEAFF.

The V gene is TRBV28, the J gene TRBJ1-2; D is perhaps TRBD1 (6 bases). Germline CDR1 MDHEN, CDR2 SYDVKM. V gave up 10 bases and J gave up 2 bases, with 11 bases separating them. This CDR3 contains 12 residues. Here the CDR3 DNA reads TGTGCCACCGGGAGGGGGAACTATGGCTACACCTTC. Amino acids: CATGRGNYGYTF.

The chain uses TRBV4-1 and TRBJ2-2, with 7 bases lining up with TRBD2. The CDR3 consists of 17 residues. With V trimmed by 3 bases and J by 2 bases, 9 bases remained unmatched. From germline, CDR1 is MGHRA and CDR2 YSYEKL. The CDR3 bases are TGCGCCAGCAGCCATGGTGGTCAAGCGGGAAACACCGGGGAGCTGTTTTTT. Translated, it gives CASSHGGQAGNTGELFF.

This chain joins TRBV5-4 and TRBJ1-1; D may be TRBD1 (6 bases). CDR1 and CDR2 from the germline V gene are SGHNT and YYREEE (reference sequence). The CDR3 runs to 14 residues. Trimming removed 1 base from V and 1 base from J, with 8 bases in between. The DNA for the CDR3 is TGTGCCAGCAGCTTGAAAGGGGGGAACACTGAAGCTTTCTTT. Translating gives CASSLKGGNTEAFF.

This clonotype was counted a few times. The V and J genes are TRBV12-3 or TRBV12-4 and TRBJ2-4; D is uncertain. This CDR3 has 11 amino acids. V was trimmed by 5 bases and J by 15 bases, leaving 14 bases between them. CDR3 sequence reads: CASSPTECGYF. In DNA, the CDR3 is TGTGCCAGCAGTCCCACAGAATGCGGGTACTTC.

This chain joins TRBV6-5 and TRBJ2-3; a weak D match, TRBD2 (6 bases). In germline, CDR1 is MNHEY, CDR2 SVGAGI. V lost 0 bases to trimming and J lost 6 bases, with 19 bases between them. The CDR3 consists of 17 residues. The CDR3 spells CASSYSNSVGLRDTQYF. The CDR3 DNA reads TGTGCCAGCAGTTACTCGAACTCCGTGGGACTTAGGGATACGCAGTATTTT.

This rearrangement joins TRBV19 to TRBJ2-2; the D is unclear. Germline-derived CDR1 and CDR2 are LNHDA and SQIVND (reference sequence). Deletions cut 3 bases from V and 4 bases from J, with 6 bases between. The CDR3 totals 13 residues. Here the CDR3 DNA reads TGTGCCAGTAGTATGGTGCGCACCGGGGAGCTGTTTTTT. Translated: CASSMVRTGELFF.

The chain is built from TRBV18 and TRBJ2-2; TRBD2 agrees at 7 bases. V lost 3 bases to trimming and J lost 6 bases; unmatched junction nucleotides: 10. Germline CDR1 and CDR2: KGHSH and LQKENI. This CDR3 contains 16 residues. CDR3 region: CASSPAVAGGAGELFF. CDR3 DNA sequence: TGTGCCAGCTCACCTGCAGTAGCGGGTGGCGCCGGGGAGCTGTTTTTT.

This clonotype was detected ten times or more. This chain connects TRBV4-2 to TRBJ2-3, with 7 bases matching TRBD2. Trimming cost V 0 bases and J 1 base; bases outside gene matches: 1. The CDR3 runs to 15 residues. From germline, CDR1 is LGHNA and CDR2 YNFKEQ. As DNA, the CDR3 is TGTGCCAGCAGCCAAGATCGGGGGGGCACAGATACGCAGTATTTT. The encoded protein is CASSQDRGGTDTQYF.

V is TRBV4-1 and J is TRBJ1-2; 7 nucleotides align to TRBD1. This CDR3 has 15 amino acids. V lost 4 bases, J lost 4 bases, and 9 bases stayed unmatched. Germline V gene data show CDR1 as MGHRA and CDR2 as YSYEKL. The CDR3 region is CASSPLPGGSYGYTF. The CDR3 coding sequence is TGCGCCAGCAGCCCGTTGCCAGGGGGTTCCTATGGCTACACCTTC.

A few counts support this clonotype. The chain joins TRBV6-5 to TRBJ2-1; 13 positions agree with TRBD2. This CDR3 has 17 residues. V was clipped by 4 bases and J by 3 bases; unmatched bases: 6. The germline V gene encodes CDR1 MNHEY and CDR2 SVGAGI. The CDR3 region is CASSSRRTSGSYNEQFF. For the CDR3, the DNA is TGTGCCAGCAGTTCCAGAAGGACTAGCGGGAGCTACAATGAGCAGTTCTTC.

The V call is TRBV6-6, the J call TRBJ2-2; D is perhaps TRBD1 or TRBD2 (5 bases each). V was shortened by 4 bases and J by 7 bases, with 10 bases between the two germline ends. Per the germline V gene, CDR1 is MNHNY and CDR2 is SVGAGI (reference sequence). The CDR3 runs 13 residues. CDR3 sequence (DNA): TGTGCCAGCAGTTTCCCGGGGCGCGGGGAGCTGTTTTTT. Protein product: CASSFPGRGELFF.

V usage is TRBV27 and J usage is TRBJ1-5; D unclear. Trimming shortened V by 4 bases and J by 3 bases, and 10 bases separated the two germline ends. CDR1 and CDR2 (germline): MNHEY, SMNVEV (reference sequence). The CDR3 extends over 14 amino acids. The CDR3 region has the DNA TGTGCCAGCAGTTCTCAGCAATCCAATCAGCCCCAGCATTTT. This translates into CASSSQQSNQPQHF.

Only a few counts were recorded for this clonotype. The chain recombines TRBV4-1 with TRBJ2-3; perhaps D is TRBD1 or TRBD2 (6 bases each). The CDR3 has 17 amino acids. The ends were cut back, 1 base at V and 2 bases at J, with 16 bases in the middle. Germline V CDR1 and CDR2: MGHRA, YSYEKL. The CDR3 nucleotides read TGCGCCAGCAGCCAAGCCCCCGCGGGACAACTCACAGATACGCAGTATTTT. Encoded protein: CASSQAPAGQLTDTQYF.

This clonotype was observed a handful of times. A much larger clone lies one base from this, so it may be a read error. The chain couples TRBV5-1 to TRBJ2-5, with D tentatively TRBD1 or TRBD2 (5 bases each). Between the trimmed V and J ends, which lost 0 bases and 4 bases, there was a span of 10 bases. Germline V gene lookup returns CDR1 SGHRS and CDR2 YFSETQ. The CDR3 is made up of 14 amino acids. This chain's CDR3 is CASSLGQGVETQYF. Written as DNA, the CDR3 is TGCGCCAGCAGCTTGGGCCAGGGAGTAGAGACCCAGTACTTC.

The genes are TRBV5-1 and TRBJ2-3; possible D gene TRBD1, 6 bases. Germline V gives CDR1 SGHRS, CDR2 YFSETQ. This CDR3 has 14 residues. Deletions cut 7 bases from V and 2 bases from J, with 14 bases between. The CDR3 region is CASGVQGPTDTQYF. The CDR3 DNA follows: TGCGCCAGCGGAGTACAGGGTCCCACAGATACGCAGTATTTT.

The gene calls are TRBV27 and TRBJ1-2; TRBD1 agrees at 9 bases. Trimming cost V 7 bases and J 0 bases; bases outside gene matches: 3. CDR1 is MNHEY, CDR2 SMNVEV, per germline (reference sequence). CDR3 length: 14 residues. Here the CDR3 reads CASMGQGTNYGYTF. The CDR3 DNA follows: TGTGCCAGCATGGGACAGGGAACTAACTATGGCTACACCTTC.

The V call is TRBV27, the J call TRBJ2-3, with a tentative D call TRBD2 (5 bases). CDR3 size: 13 residues. V dropped 3 bases and J dropped 2 bases, with 6 bases sitting between them. Germline lookup yields CDR1 MNHEY and CDR2 SMNVEV (reference sequence). CDR3 in DNA: TGTGCCAGCAGTTTCGGGATCACAGATACGCAGTATTTT. Its translation: CASSFGITDTQYF.